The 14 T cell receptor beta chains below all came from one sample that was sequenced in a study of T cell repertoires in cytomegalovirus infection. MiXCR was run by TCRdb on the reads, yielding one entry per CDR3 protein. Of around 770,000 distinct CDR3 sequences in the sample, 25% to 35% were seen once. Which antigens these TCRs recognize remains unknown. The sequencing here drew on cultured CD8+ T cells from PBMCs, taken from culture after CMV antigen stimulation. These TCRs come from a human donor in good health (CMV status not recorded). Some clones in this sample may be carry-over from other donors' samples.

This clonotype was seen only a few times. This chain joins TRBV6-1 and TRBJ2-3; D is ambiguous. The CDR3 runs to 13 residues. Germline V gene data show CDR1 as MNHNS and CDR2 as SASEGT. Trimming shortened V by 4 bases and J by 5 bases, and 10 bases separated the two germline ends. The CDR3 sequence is CASSGLRRDTQYF. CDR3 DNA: TGTGCCAGCAGTGGACTGAGGCGAGATACGCAGTATTTT.

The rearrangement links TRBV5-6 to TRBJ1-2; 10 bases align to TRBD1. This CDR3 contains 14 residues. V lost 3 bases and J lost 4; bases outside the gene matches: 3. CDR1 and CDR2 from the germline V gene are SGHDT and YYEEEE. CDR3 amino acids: CASSWGTGVYGYTF. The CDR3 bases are TGTGCCAGCAGCTGGGGGACAGGGGTCTATGGCTACACCTTC.

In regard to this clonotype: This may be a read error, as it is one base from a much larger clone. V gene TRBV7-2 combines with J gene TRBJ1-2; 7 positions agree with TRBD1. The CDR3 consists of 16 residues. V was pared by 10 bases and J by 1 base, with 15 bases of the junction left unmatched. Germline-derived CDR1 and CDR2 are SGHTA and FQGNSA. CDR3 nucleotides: TGTGCCAACAGTCTAATTGGACAGGAGGATAACTATGGCTACACCTTC. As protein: CANSLIGQEDNYGYTF.

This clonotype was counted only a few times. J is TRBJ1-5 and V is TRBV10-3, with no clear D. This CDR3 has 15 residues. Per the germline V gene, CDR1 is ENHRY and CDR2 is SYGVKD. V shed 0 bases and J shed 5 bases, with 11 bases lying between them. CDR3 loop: CAISESSGRDQPQHF. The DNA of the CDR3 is TGTGCCATCAGTGAGTCTTCCGGGCGCGATCAGCCCCAGCATTTT.

CDR3 region: CASSYPPPPGTDYNEQFF. The CDR3 bases are TGTGCCAGCAGTTACCCCCCACCGCCAGGGACAGACTACAATGAGCAGTTCTTC. The rearrangement links TRBV6-2 or TRBV6-3 to TRBJ2-1; TRBD1 matches 7 bases. This CDR3 is 18 amino acids long. After removal of 2 bases from V and 3 bases from J, the junction contained 13 bases not matched to a gene. The germline CDR1 and CDR2 sequences are MNHEY and SVGEGT.

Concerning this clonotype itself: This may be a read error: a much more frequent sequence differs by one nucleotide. CDR3 nucleotides: TGTGCCAGCAGCTCGGGGTGGGGAAGGCATGAGCAGTTCTTC. Amino acids: CASSSGWGRHEQFF. The chain combines TRBV7-6 with TRBJ2-1, with D tentatively TRBD2 (5 bases). Trimming removed 4 bases from V and 8 bases from J, with 15 bases in between. Germline lookup yields CDR1 SGHVS and CDR2 FNYEAQ. The CDR3 has 14 residues. Supplemented by reference TRBV7-6 and TRBJ2-1, the full variable domain reads GAGVSQSPRYKVTKRGQDVALRCDPISGHVSLYWYRQALGQGPEFLTYFNYEAQQDKSGLPNDRFSAERPEGSISTLTIQRTEQRDSAMYRCASSSGWGRHEQFFGPGTRLTVL.

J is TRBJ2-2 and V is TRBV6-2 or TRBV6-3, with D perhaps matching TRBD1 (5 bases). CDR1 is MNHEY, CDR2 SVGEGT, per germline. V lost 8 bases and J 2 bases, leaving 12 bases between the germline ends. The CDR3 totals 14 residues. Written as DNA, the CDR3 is TGTGCCAGCTATCAGGGCCTAAACACCGGGGAGCTGTTTTTT. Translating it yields CASYQGLNTGELFF.

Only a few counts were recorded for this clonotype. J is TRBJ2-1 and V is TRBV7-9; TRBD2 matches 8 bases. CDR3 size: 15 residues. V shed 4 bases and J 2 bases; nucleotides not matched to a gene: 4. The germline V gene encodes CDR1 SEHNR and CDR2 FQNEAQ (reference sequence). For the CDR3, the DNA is TGTGCCAGCAGCTCAGAGCGGGGGACCTACAATGAGCAGTTCTTC. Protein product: CASSSERGTYNEQFF. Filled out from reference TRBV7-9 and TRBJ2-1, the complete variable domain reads DTGVSQNPRHKITKRGQNVTFRCDPISEHNRLYWYRQTLGQGPEFLTYFQNEAQLEKSRLLSDRFSAERPKGSFSTLEIQRTEQGDSAMYLCASSSERGTYNEQFFGPGTRLTVL.

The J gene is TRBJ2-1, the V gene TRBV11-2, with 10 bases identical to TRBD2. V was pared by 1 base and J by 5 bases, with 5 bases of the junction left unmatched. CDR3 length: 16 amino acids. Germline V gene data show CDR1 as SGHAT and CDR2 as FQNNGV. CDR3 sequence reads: CASSLGPAGGNNEQFF. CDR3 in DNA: TGTGCCAGCAGCTTAGGCCCAGCGGGGGGGAACAATGAGCAGTTCTTC.

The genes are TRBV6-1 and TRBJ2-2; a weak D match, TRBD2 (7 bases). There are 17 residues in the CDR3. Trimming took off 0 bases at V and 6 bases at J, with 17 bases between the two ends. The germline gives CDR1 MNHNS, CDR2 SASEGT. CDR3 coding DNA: TGTGCCAGCAGTGAAGCGCTAACAGGGAGGGCCCCCGGGGAGCTGTTTTTT. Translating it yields CASSEALTGRAPGELFF.

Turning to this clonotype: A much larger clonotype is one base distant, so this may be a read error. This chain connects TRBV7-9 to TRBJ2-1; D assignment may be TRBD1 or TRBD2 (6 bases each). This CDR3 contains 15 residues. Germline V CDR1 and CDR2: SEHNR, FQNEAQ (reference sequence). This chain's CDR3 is CANSLSEGGYNEQFF. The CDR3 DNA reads TGTGCCAACAGCTTATCAGAGGGGGGATACAATGAGCAGTTCTTC.

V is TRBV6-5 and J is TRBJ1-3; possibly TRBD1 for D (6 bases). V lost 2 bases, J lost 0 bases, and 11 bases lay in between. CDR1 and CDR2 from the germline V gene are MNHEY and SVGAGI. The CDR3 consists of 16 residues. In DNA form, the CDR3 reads TGTGCCAGCAGTTACGACAGGACCTCCTCTGGAAACACCATATATTTT. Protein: CASSYDRTSSGNTIYF.

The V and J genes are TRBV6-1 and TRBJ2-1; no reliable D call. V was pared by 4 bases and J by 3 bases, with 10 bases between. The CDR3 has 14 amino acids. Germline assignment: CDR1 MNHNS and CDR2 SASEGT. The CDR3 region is CASSALAIYNEQFF. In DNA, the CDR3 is TGTGCCAGCAGTGCCTTAGCCATCTACAATGAGCAGTTCTTC.

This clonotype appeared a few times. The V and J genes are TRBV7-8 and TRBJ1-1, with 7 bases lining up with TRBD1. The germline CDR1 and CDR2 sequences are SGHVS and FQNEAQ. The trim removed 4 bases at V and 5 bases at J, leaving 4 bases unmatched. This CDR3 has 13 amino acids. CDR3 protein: CASSWGQKTEAFF. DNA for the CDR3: TGTGCCAGCAGCTGGGGACAGAAGACTGAAGCTTTCTTT.